This TCR beta chain is from a study of blood T cell repertoires in COVID-19. On the study more broadly: The samples span acute and convalescent COVID-19 from the United States, Italy and Spain. Nucleic acid was either cDNA or gDNA, and it came from T cells, B-cell-depleted T cells, or PBMCs.

V lost 5 bases and J 1 base, leaving 11 bases between the germline ends. CDR1 and CDR2 from the germline V gene are MDHEN and SYDVKM. The CDR3 contains 14 residues. Authors' data handling: Estimated nucleated cell counts came from reference gene primer amplification. TCRdb's table, derived via immunoSEQ multiplex PCR, lists solely in-frame clones and lacks some. That table is the source of V, J and clone size, and D and trimming were worked out from the DNA. The sample carries 80,000 to 100,000 clones, roughly nine tenths recorded once. The origin of this receptor is a human donor with active COVID-19. The donor label of this sample is uncertain. Sequencing was done on a sample of peripheral blood. The chain employs TRBV28 and TRBJ2-5; D uncertain. The CDR3 reads CASSVYSLQETQYF. The CDR3 nucleotides read TGTGCCAGCAGTGTCTACAGTCTCCAAGAGACCCAGTACTTC.